Following are 25 T cell receptor beta chains from one sample sequenced in a study of blood T cell repertoires in COVID-19. Measured with immunoSEQ multiplex PCR; TCRdb has only the in-frame clones, and not every one. The table has approximately 480,000 clones, about 90% seen once. Sequencing was carried out using PBMCs or T cells enriched from blood (not recorded which). All receptors derive from a woman under 30 who had recovered from COVID-19.

The table lists this clone with a few counts. The V call is TRBV30, the J call TRBJ1-3; 7 bases map to TRBD1. V lost 2 bases and J lost 4; bases outside the gene matches: 5. The CDR3 sequence is 14 residues long. Per the germline V gene, CDR1 is GTSNPN and CDR2 is SVGIG (reference sequence). The CDR3: CAWSLQGRGNTIYF. CDR3 bases: TGTGCCTGGAGTCTACAGGGGAGGGGAAACACCATATATTTT.

The chain recombines TRBV19 with TRBJ2-2; D may be TRBD2 (6 bases). CDR3 length: 13 residues. The germline gives CDR1 LNHDA, CDR2 SQIVND (reference sequence). Trimming took 6 bases from V and 7 from J, leaving 12 bases between them. The CDR3 DNA reads TGTGCCAGTAGGGGGACTCGGGACGGGGAGCTGTTTTTT. It encodes CASRGTRDGELFF.

As DNA, the CDR3 is TGCGCCAGCACGGGTCCGACAGGGGACCCACCGGGGGAGCTGTTTTTT. This encodes CASTGPTGDPPGELFF. The chain couples TRBV5-1 to TRBJ2-2; 8 bases fit TRBD1. Germline loops: CDR1 SGHRS, CDR2 YFSETQ. CDR3 length equals 16 residues. V lost 6 bases and J lost 8; bases outside the gene matches: 15.

The gene calls are TRBV6-1 and TRBJ2-3, with 9 bases aligning to TRBD1. The trim removed 0 bases at V and 2 bases at J, leaving 6 bases unmatched. Germline V gene data show CDR1 as MNHNS and CDR2 as SASEGT. This CDR3 region has 17 residues. This chain's CDR3 is CASSEARGTGSTDTQYF. For the CDR3, the DNA is TGTGCCAGCAGTGAAGCGAGAGGGACAGGGTCCACAGATACGCAGTATTTT.

This clone was counted a few times. This chain links TRBV12-5 with TRBJ1-5; tentatively, D is TRBD1 (5 bases). Between the trimmed V and J ends, which lost 6 bases and 3 bases, there was a span of 18 bases. The CDR3 extends over 16 amino acids. The germline gives CDR1 LGHNT, CDR2 FRNRAP. This chain's CDR3 is CASGPPWGRHNQPQHF. Here the CDR3 DNA reads TGTGCTAGTGGCCCACCGTGGGGCAGGCACAATCAGCCCCAGCATTTT.

The chain carries TRBV3-1 (or the pseudogene TRBV3-2) and TRBJ2-5, with 13 nucleotides matching TRBD2. Germline CDR1 and CDR2: LGHDT and YNNKEL (reference sequence). The V gene end was trimmed by 1 base and the J gene end by 5 bases; junction bases not matched to a gene: 4. This CDR3 comprises 16 residues. The CDR3 loop reads CASSQVGTSGAETQYF. DNA of the CDR3: TGTGCCAGCAGCCAAGTTGGGACTAGCGGGGCCGAGACCCAGTACTTC.

The chain employs TRBV4-2 and TRBJ1-1; 7 bases agree with TRBD1. Trimming cost V 6 bases and J 4 bases; bases outside gene matches: 11. CDR3 length: 15 residues. Germline-derived CDR1 and CDR2 are LGHNA and YNFKEQ. As DNA, the CDR3 is TGTGCCAGCAGTCAAATCGAGACAGGGATCACTGAAGCTTTCTTT. Translating it yields CASSQIETGITEAFF.

The V call is TRBV7-9, the J call TRBJ1-2; tentatively, D is TRBD1 (6 bases). Trimming removed 11 bases at V and 3 bases at J, with 13 bases between. The CDR3 is 12 residues long. Germline CDR1 reads SEHNR; CDR2 reads FQNEAQ (reference sequence). CDR3 coding DNA: TGTGCCTCATCGACAGGAGACTATGGCTACACCTTC. Its translation: CASSTGDYGYTF.

V gene TRBV28 combines with J gene TRBJ1-1; 9 bases fit TRBD1. Per germline, CDR1 MDHEN and CDR2 SYDVKM. This CDR3 comprises 14 residues. The V segment lost 5 bases and the J segment 5 bases; nucleotides outside the gene matches: 6. CDR3 protein: CASSPGQGRTEAFF. In DNA form, the CDR3 reads TGTGCCAGCAGTCCTGGACAGGGGAGGACTGAAGCTTTCTTT. Full variable domain (rest looked up from reference TRBV28 and TRBJ1-1): DVKVTQSSRYLVKRTGEKVFLECVQDMDHENMFWYRQDPGLGLRLIYFSYDVKMKEKGDIPEGYSVSREKKERFSLILESASTNQTSMYLCASSPGQGRTEAFFGQGTRLTVV.

CDR3 bases: TGTGCCAGCAGCTTAAGGACAGACTGGCAAGAGACCCAGTACTTC. This gives the protein CASSLRTDWQETQYF. This chain links TRBV11-1 with TRBJ2-5; possible D gene TRBD1, 6 bases. V was shortened by 2 bases and J by 2 bases, with 12 bases between the two germline ends. The CDR3 is 15 residues long. The germline gives CDR1 SGHAT, CDR2 FQDESV (reference sequence).

This chain connects TRBV30 to TRBJ2-5; possibly TRBD2 for D (5 bases). This CDR3 is 16 amino acids long. CDR1 and CDR2 (germline): GTSNPN, SVGIG (reference sequence). The germline V and J ends were trimmed by 1 base and 0 bases, with 15 bases remaining between them. The CDR3 region has the DNA TGTGCCTGGAGTGGAGGGCGGCCTTTGTACCAAGAGACCCAGTACTTC. This sequence encodes CAWSGGRPLYQETQYF.

The CDR3 nucleotides read TGTGCCAGCAGCCCTTCCTGGACAGGCTATAGCTCTGGAAACACCATATATTTT. It is translated as CASSPSWTGYSSGNTIYF. This chain links TRBV7-8 with TRBJ1-3, with TRBD1 matching over 7 bases. The CDR3 length is 18 residues. V was clipped by 5 bases and J by 0 bases; unmatched bases: 13. Germline CDR1 and CDR2: SGHVS and FQNEAQ.

The gene calls are TRBV6-5 and TRBJ2-1; perhaps TRBD1 as D (6 bases). CDR3 size: 14 residues. Germline loops: CDR1 MNHEY, CDR2 SVGAGI. Trimming removed 7 bases at V and 2 bases at J, with 12 bases between. In DNA form, the CDR3 reads TGTGCCAGCATGAGGGGGAAGCCCTACAATGAGCAGTTCTTC. Amino acid sequence: CASMRGKPYNEQFF.

V usage is TRBV5-1 and J usage is TRBJ1-1; possible D gene TRBD1, 5 bases. The CDR3 contains 14 residues. V gave up 0 bases and J gave up 6 bases, with 12 bases separating them. The germline V gene has CDR1 SGHRS and CDR2 YFSETQ. As DNA, the CDR3 is TGCGCCAGCAGCTTGGAAGGGGCAGGGTCTGAAGCTTTCTTT. Translation gives CASSLEGAGSEAFF.

The rearrangement uses TRBV19 and TRBJ2-5; 8 nucleotides match TRBD2. The V segment lost 3 bases and the J segment 4 bases; nucleotides outside the gene matches: 10. This CDR3 is built from 16 residues. Per germline, CDR1 LNHDA and CDR2 SQIVND (reference sequence). In nucleotides, the CDR3 is TGTGCCAGTAGTATTCGGGGGGGCGAGACTCGAGAGACCCAGTACTTC. Translated: CASSIRGGETRETQYF.

A note on this clone: Since a much larger clone is just one base distant, this may be a read error. The rearrangement uses TRBV10-1 and TRBJ2-2; D is unclear. The V gene lost 6 bases and the J gene lost 1 base, with 6 bases spanning the gap. The CDR3 is 13 amino acids. Germline assignment: CDR1 WNHNN and CDR2 SYGVQD (reference sequence). CDR3 sequence (DNA): TGCGCCAGCAGCCCCGGGAACACCGGGGAGCTGTTTTTT. This gives the protein CASSPGNTGELFF.

This clone was seen a few times. In the same sample, other DNA sequences code for this CDR3. The chain employs TRBV30 and TRBJ1-5; D unresolved. V gave up 0 bases and J gave up 4 bases, with 7 bases separating them. CDR3 size: 13 residues. CDR1 and CDR2 from the germline V gene are GTSNPN and SVGIG (reference sequence). CDR3 in DNA: TGTGCCTGGAGTGTGGCTGATAATCAGCCCCAGCATTTT. Protein product: CAWSVADNQPQHF.

This sequence joins TRBV2 and TRBJ2-2, with TRBD1 identical over 10 bases. This CDR3 comprises 15 residues. Germline assignment: CDR1 SNHLY and CDR2 FYNNEI. With V trimmed by 11 bases and J by 6 bases, 12 bases remained unmatched. This CDR3 is CASTGGTGVAGELFF. The CDR3 nucleotides read TGTGCCTCTACGGGGGGGACAGGGGTAGCCGGGGAGCTGTTTTTT.

The CDR3 nucleotides read TGTGCCAGCAGCTTGGCGGGGGGACTCACCGGGGAGCTGTTTTTT. Translating gives CASSLAGGLTGELFF. J is TRBJ2-2 and V is TRBV7-2, with 8 bases matching TRBD2. The germline CDR1 and CDR2 sequences are SGHTA and FQGNSA. The CDR3 loop spans 15 amino acids. V lost 3 bases and J lost 4; bases outside the gene matches: 4.

V is TRBV6-5 and J is TRBJ1-1, with TRBD1 as a possible D gene (6 bases). The germline gives CDR1 MNHEY, CDR2 SVGAGI. Trimming left V 2 bases short and J 5 bases short, with 18 bases between. The CDR3 extends over 16 amino acids. As DNA, the CDR3 is TGTGCCAGCAGTTACCCCACAGGGTCCGGGGGGACTGAAGCTTTCTTT. It is translated as CASSYPTGSGGTEAFF.

This clone is a singleton in its sample. This chain links TRBV2 with TRBJ2-7; D unclear. CDR1 is SNHLY, CDR2 FYNNEI, per germline. With 6 bases removed from V and 3 bases from J, the gap between germline ends came to 6 bases. This CDR3 has 11 residues. The CDR3 nucleotides read TGTGCCAGCAGCCAGTTCTACGAGCAGTACTTC. This translates into CASSQFYEQYF.

The rearrangement uses TRBV6-5 and TRBJ1-4; D possibly corresponds to TRBD1 (5 bases). Trimming removed 2 bases from V and 8 bases from J, with 12 bases in between. Germline CDR1 and CDR2: MNHEY and SVGAGI. The CDR3 has 14 residues. Here the CDR3 reads CASSYVQGGEKLFF. DNA of the CDR3: TGTGCCAGCAGTTACGTCCAGGGAGGGGAAAAACTGTTTTTT.

This clone was seen only once. The V and J genes are TRBV5-4 and TRBJ2-5; 7 nucleotides line up with TRBD2. The CDR3 has 16 residues. The trim removed 4 bases at V and 4 bases at J, leaving 13 bases unmatched. Germline values: CDR1 SGHNT, CDR2 YYREEE (reference sequence). The CDR3, as DNA: TGTGCCAGCAGCGGTCAGACTAGCTCGACTGGAGAGACCCAGTACTTC. This sequence encodes CASSGQTSSTGETQYF.

J is TRBJ1-6 and V is TRBV5-1; 12 bases are shared with TRBD1. This CDR3 contains 16 residues. CDR1 is SGHRS, CDR2 YFSETQ, per germline. The V gene end was trimmed by 4 bases and the J gene end by 10 bases; junction bases not matched to a gene: 9. CDR3 sequence: CASSPEPGQGASPLHF. For the CDR3, the DNA is TGCGCCAGCAGCCCCGAACCGGGACAGGGGGCATCACCCCTCCACTTT.

The chain employs TRBV7-8 and TRBJ1-4, with no clear D. V was cut by 4 bases and J by 5 bases, with 17 bases left in between. Germline lookup yields CDR1 SGHVS and CDR2 FQNEAQ. The CDR3 has 16 residues. CDR3 coding DNA: TGTGCCAGCAGCTCAGACCCCGGGAACCAAAATGAAAAACTGTTTTTT. This encodes CASSSDPGNQNEKLFF.